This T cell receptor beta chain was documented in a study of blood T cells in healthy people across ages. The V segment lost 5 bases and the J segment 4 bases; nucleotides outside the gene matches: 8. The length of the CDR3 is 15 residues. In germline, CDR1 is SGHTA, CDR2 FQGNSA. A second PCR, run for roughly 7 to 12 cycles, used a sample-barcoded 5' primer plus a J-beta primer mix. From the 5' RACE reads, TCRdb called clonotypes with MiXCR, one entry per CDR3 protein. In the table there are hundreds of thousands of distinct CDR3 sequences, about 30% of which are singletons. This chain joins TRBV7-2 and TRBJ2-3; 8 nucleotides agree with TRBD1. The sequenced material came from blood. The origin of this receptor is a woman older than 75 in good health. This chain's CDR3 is CASSVGSTGADTQYF. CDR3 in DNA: TGTGCCAGCAGCGTAGGGTCGACAGGGGCAGATACGCAGTATTTT.